What follows describes a single TCR beta chain. Its antigen is still unknown. This CDR3 comprises 13 residues. Germline V gene sequence: CDR1 KGHSH, CDR2 LQKENI. V dropped 6 bases and J dropped 4 bases, with 9 bases sitting between them. The assay was immunoSEQ multiplex PCR, and TCRdb's table has in-frame clones only and misses some. The sample has about 2,500,000 clones; approximately 94% are singletons. This record belongs to a study of shared clonotypes between healthy human individuals. Study findings and constraints: Clonotypes not shared had lower generation probabilities than those common to all four donors.

What was sequenced was naive CD4+ T cells sorted from blood. Subset denoted: CD45RA+ positively selected. The chain combines TRBV18 with TRBJ1-4; weak D call: TRBD1 (5 bases). The origin of this receptor is a man between 18 and 29 years old in good health. The CDR3 reads CASSRQLNEKLFF. In nucleotides, the CDR3 is TGTGCCAGCTCCCGACAGCTTAATGAAAAACTGTTTTTT.